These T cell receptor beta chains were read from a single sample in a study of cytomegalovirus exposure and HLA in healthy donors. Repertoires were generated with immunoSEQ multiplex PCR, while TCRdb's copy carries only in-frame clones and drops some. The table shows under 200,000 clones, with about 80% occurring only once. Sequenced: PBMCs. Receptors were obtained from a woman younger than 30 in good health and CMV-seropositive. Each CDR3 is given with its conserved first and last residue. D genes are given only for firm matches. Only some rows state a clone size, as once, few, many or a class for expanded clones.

CDR3 protein: CAWNTGQSGANVLTF
CDR3 DNA: TGTGCCTGGAACACGGGACAGTCTGGGGCCAACGTCCTGACTTTC
D gene: TRBD1
clone size: .
J gene: TRBJ2-6
V gene: TRBV30

CDR3 protein: CASSLGPGLGASTDTQYF
CDR3 DNA: TGTGCCAGCAGCTTAGGCCCTGGGCTAGGGGCTAGCACAGATACGCAGTATTTT
D gene: .
clone size: .
J gene: TRBJ2-3
V gene: TRBV7-9

CDR3 protein: CASKLLGSEETQYF
CDR3 DNA: TGTGCCAGTAAGCTCTTAGGTAGCGAAGAGACCCAGTACTTC
D gene: .
clone size: .
J gene: TRBJ2-5
V gene: TRBV19

CDR3 protein: CASSRGRNTGELFF
CDR3 DNA: TGCGCCAGCAGCCGAGGAAGGAACACCGGGGAGCTGTTTTTT
D gene: .
clone size: .
J gene: TRBJ2-2
V gene: TRBV4-1

CDR3 protein: CASSVGAGGTEQFF
CDR3 DNA: TGTGCCAGCAGCGTAGGAGCGGGGGGTACTGAGCAGTTCTTC
D gene: TRBD2
clone size: few
J gene: TRBJ2-1
V gene: TRBV9

CDR3 protein: CASSSVAYEQYF
CDR3 DNA: TGTGCCAGCTCATCTGTAGCCTACGAGCAGTACTTC
D gene: .
clone size: .
J gene: TRBJ2-7
V gene: TRBV18

CDR3 protein: CASSLASGDYGYTF
CDR3 DNA: TGTGCCAGCAGCTTAGCGTCGGGAGACTATGGCTACACCTTC
D gene: .
clone size: few
J gene: TRBJ1-2
V gene: TRBV7-9

CDR3 protein: CASSREGVEETQYF
CDR3 DNA: TGCGCCAGCAGTAGGGAAGGGGTTGAAGAGACCCAGTACTTC
D gene: .
clone size: .
J gene: TRBJ2-5
V gene: TRBV10-1

CDR3 protein: CASTVFNQPQHF
CDR3 DNA: TGTGCCAGCACTGTATTCAATCAGCCCCAGCATTTT
D gene: .
clone size: few
J gene: TRBJ1-5
V gene: TRBV6-1

CDR3 protein: CASSQLEGVNQPQHF
CDR3 DNA: TGCGCCAGCAGTCAATTAGAGGGCGTCAATCAGCCCCAGCATTTT
D gene: .
clone size: .
J gene: TRBJ1-5
V gene: TRBV23-1

CDR3 protein: CASSLQSGLSNQPQHF
CDR3 DNA: TGTGCCAGCAGCTTACAATCGGGACTGTCCAATCAGCCCCAGCATTTT
D gene: .
clone size: once
J gene: TRBJ1-5
V gene: TRBV7-2

CDR3 protein: CAWSPGQGQETQYF
CDR3 DNA: TGTGCCTGGAGTCCGGGACAGGGCCAGGAGACCCAGTACTTC
D gene: TRBD1
clone size: .
J gene: TRBJ2-5
V gene: TRBV30

CDR3 protein: CASSPGQSYNEQFF
CDR3 DNA: TGCGCCAGCAGCCCGGGACAATCCTACAATGAGCAGTTCTTC
D gene: .
clone size: .
J gene: TRBJ2-1
V gene: TRBV5-1

CDR3 protein: CASGLVPRTSNYGYTF
CDR3 DNA: TGTGCTAGTGGTTTGGTCCCTAGAACGTCTAACTATGGCTACACCTTC
D gene: .
clone size: .
J gene: TRBJ1-2
V gene: TRBV12-5

CDR3 protein: CASSQVQGSTGELFF
CDR3 DNA: TGTGCCAGCAGCCAAGTCCAGGGATCCACCGGGGAGCTGTTTTTT
D gene: .
clone size: .
J gene: TRBJ2-2
V gene: TRBV4-2

CDR3 protein: CASSEDRGQYGYTF
CDR3 DNA: TGCGCCAGCAGCGAGGACAGGGGGCAATATGGCTACACCTTC
D gene: TRBD1
clone size: few
J gene: TRBJ1-2
V gene: TRBV5-1

CDR3 protein: CASLTHYNGQFF
CDR3 DNA: TGTGCCAGCCTGACACATTACAATGGGCAGTTCTTC
D gene: .
clone size: .
J gene: TRBJ2-1
V gene: TRBV7-9

CDR3 protein: CASSLDRTGGYTF
CDR3 DNA: TGTGCCAGCAGCTTAGATCGGACAGGCGGCTACACCTTC
D gene: TRBD1
clone size: .
J gene: TRBJ1-2
V gene: TRBV7-3

CDR3 protein: CATLLRNTEAFF
CDR3 DNA: TGTGCCACCCTCCTTAGGAACACTGAAGCTTTCTTT
D gene: .
clone size: .
J gene: TRBJ1-1
V gene: TRBV6-1

CDR3 protein: CATSRERDQPQHF
CDR3 DNA: TGTGCCACCAGCAGAGAACGCGATCAGCCCCAGCATTTT
D gene: .
clone size: .
J gene: TRBJ1-5
V gene: TRBV15

CDR3 protein: CASSFTGGHNEQFF
CDR3 DNA: TGTGCCAGCAGCTTTACAGGGGGCCACAATGAGCAGTTCTTC
D gene: TRBD1
clone size: .
J gene: TRBJ2-1
V gene: TRBV5-4

CDR3 protein: CASSRTYRGGTEAFF
CDR3 DNA: TGTGCCAGCAGCCGAACTTACAGGGGCGGGACTGAAGCTTTCTTT
D gene: TRBD1
clone size: .
J gene: TRBJ1-1
V gene: TRBV6-5

CDR3 protein: CASSPTGARDNEQFF
CDR3 DNA: TGTGCCAGCTCACCGACAGGGGCGCGGGACAATGAGCAGTTCTTC
D gene: TRBD1
clone size: .
J gene: TRBJ2-1
V gene: TRBV18

CDR3 protein: CASRQVRGKYGNQPQHF
CDR3 DNA: TGTGCCAGCAGGCAGGTTAGGGGGAAATATGGCAATCAGCCCCAGCATTTT
D gene: .
clone size: .
J gene: TRBJ1-5
V gene: TRBV27

CDR3 protein: CAWSSGDSYEQYF
CDR3 DNA: TGTGCCTGGAGTTCAGGGGACTCCTACGAGCAGTACTTC
D gene: .
clone size: .
J gene: TRBJ2-7
V gene: TRBV30

CDR3 protein: CASSYRGRGGLDTQYF
CDR3 DNA: TGTGCCAGCAGTTACCGGGGGCGGGGGGGCCTAGATACGCAGTATTTT
D gene: TRBD2
clone size: .
J gene: TRBJ2-3
V gene: TRBV6-5

CDR3 protein: CASNREYNSPLHF
CDR3 DNA: TGTGCCAGCAATCGGGAGTACAATTCACCCCTCCACTTT
D gene: .
clone size: once
J gene: TRBJ1-6
V gene: TRBV6-1